This T cell receptor beta chain is drawn from a study of blood T cell repertoires in COVID-19. The wider study: Researchers got acute and convalescent COVID-19 samples from the United States, Italy and Spain. T cells, B-cell-depleted T cells, or PBMCs provided the cDNA or gDNA that served as material.

Deletions cut 4 bases from V and 8 bases from J, with 17 bases between. The CDR3 has 15 amino acids. Germline V gives CDR1 MDHEN, CDR2 SYDVKM. Per the original data handling: Nucleated cell counts were estimated from reference gene primer amplification. Produced via immunoSEQ multiplex PCR; TCRdb's table is partial and in-frame only. D and trimming were read from the DNA, whereas the V and J calls and clone size are those reported in that table. The top ten clones hold 9.5% to 15% of a sample with some 74,000 clones, around 80% of them seen once. The sequence derives from a human donor in a cohort sampled during active COVID-19. Sequenced input: peripheral blood. J is TRBJ1-4 and V is TRBV28, with TRBD1 as a possible D gene (6 bases). This CDR3 reads CASSSQGGGREKLFF. In DNA, the CDR3 is TGTGCCAGCAGTTCACAGGGAGGGGGACGGGAAAAACTGTTTTTT.